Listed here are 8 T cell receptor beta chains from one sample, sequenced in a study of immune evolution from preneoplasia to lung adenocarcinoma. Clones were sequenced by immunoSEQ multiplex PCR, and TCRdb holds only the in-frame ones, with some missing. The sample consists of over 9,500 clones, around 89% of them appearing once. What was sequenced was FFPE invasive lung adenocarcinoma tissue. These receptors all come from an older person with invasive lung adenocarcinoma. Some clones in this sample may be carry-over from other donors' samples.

The CDR3 here is CASSLGLAASTDTQYF. DNA for the CDR3: TGCGCCAGCAGCTTAGGACTAGCAGCGAGCACAGATACGCAGTATTTT. The rearrangement uses TRBV5-1 and TRBJ2-3, with 8 positions matching TRBD2. J was trimmed by 0 bases and V by 2 bases; bases with no gene match: 5. The CDR3 spans 16 residues. Germline assignment: CDR1 SGHRS and CDR2 YFSETQ. The complete variable domain, with remaining parts taken from reference TRBV5-1 and TRBJ2-3, reads KAGVTQTPRYLIKTRGQQVTLSCSPISGHRSVSWYQQTPGQGLQFLFEYFSETQRNKGNFPGRFSGRQFSNSRSEMNVSTLELGDSALYLCASSLGLAASTDTQYFGPGTRLTVL.

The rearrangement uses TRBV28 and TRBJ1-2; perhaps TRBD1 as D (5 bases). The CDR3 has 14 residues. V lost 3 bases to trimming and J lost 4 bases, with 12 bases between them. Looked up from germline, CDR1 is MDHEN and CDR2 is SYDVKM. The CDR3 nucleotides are TGTGCCAGCAGTTTGGGGCCCAAAATCTATGGCTACACCTTC. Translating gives CASSLGPKIYGYTF.

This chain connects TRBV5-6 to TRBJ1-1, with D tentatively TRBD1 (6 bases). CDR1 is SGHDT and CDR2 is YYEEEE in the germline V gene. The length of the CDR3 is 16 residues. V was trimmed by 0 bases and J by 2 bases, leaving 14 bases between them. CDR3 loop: CASSLAARGINTEAFF. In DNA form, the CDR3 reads TGTGCCAGCAGCTTGGCCGCCAGGGGAATAAACACTGAAGCTTTCTTT.

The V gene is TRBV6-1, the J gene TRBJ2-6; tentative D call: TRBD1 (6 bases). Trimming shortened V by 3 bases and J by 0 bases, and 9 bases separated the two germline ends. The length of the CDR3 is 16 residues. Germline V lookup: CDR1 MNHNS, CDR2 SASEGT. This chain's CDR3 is CASSEGTISGANVLTF. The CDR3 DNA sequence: TGTGCCAGCAGTGAGGGGACAATCTCTGGGGCCAACGTCCTGACTTTC.

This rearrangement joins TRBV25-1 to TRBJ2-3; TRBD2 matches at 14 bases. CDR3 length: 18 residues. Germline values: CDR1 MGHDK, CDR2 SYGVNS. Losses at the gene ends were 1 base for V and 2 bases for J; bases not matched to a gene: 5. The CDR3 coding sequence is TGTGCCAGCAGTGAATTCTCGACTAGCGGGGGGGACACAGATACGCAGTATTTT. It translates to CASSEFSTSGGDTDTQYF.

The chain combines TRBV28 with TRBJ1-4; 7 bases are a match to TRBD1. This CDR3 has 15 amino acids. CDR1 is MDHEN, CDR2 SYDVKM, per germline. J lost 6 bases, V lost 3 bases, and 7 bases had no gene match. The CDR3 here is CASSFTGQVDEKLFF. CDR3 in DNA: TGTGCCAGCAGTTTCACCGGACAGGTTGATGAAAAACTGTTTTTT.

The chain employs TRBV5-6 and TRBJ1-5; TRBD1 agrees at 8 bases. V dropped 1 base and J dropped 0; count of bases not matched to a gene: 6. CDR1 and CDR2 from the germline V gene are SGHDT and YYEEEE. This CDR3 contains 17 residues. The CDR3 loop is CASSLWGQVLSNQPQHF. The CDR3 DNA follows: TGTGCCAGCAGCTTGTGGGGACAGGTCCTTAGCAATCAGCCCCAGCATTTT.

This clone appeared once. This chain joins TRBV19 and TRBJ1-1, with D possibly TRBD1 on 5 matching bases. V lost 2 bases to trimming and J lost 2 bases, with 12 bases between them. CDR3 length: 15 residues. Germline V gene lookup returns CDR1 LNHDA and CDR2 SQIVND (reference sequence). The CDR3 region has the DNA TGTGCCAGTAGTATACGGGGGGATGTTAACACTGAAGCTTTCTTT. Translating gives CASSIRGDVNTEAFF.